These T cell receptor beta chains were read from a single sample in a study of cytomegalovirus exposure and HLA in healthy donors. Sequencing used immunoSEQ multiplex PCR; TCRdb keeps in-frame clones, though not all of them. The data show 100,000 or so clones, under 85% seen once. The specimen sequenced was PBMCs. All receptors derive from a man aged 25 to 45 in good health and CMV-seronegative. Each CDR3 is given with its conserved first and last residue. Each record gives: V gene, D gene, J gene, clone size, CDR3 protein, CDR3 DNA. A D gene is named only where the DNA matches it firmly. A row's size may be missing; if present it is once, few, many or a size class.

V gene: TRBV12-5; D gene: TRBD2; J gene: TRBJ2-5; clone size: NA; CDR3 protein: CASGLPHGGAETQYF; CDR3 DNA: TGTGCTAGTGGTTTGCCCCACGGGGGGGCAGAGACCCAGTACTTC
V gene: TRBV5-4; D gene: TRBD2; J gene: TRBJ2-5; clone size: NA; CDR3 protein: CASSQLSGGQETQYF; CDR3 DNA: TGTGCCAGCAGCCAACTTAGCGGGGGCCAAGAGACCCAGTACTTC
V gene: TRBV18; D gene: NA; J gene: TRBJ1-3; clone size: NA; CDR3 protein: CASSPQAVYGAGGNTIYF; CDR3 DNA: TGTGCCAGCTCACCACAGGCTGTCTATGGGGCTGGAGGAAACACCATATATTTT
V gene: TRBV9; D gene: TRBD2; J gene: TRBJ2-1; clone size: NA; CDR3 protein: CASSDPSGSSYNEQFF; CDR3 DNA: TGTGCCAGCAGCGACCCTAGCGGGAGCTCCTACAATGAGCAGTTCTTC
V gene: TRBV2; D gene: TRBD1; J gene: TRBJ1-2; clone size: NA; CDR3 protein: CASSAGGYGYTF; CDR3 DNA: TGTGCCAGCAGTGCAGGGGGCTATGGCTACACCTTC
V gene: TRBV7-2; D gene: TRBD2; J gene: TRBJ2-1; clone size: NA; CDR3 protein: CASSQTSGTFNEQFF; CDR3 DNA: TGTGCCAGCAGCCAGACTAGCGGCACATTCAATGAGCAGTTCTTC
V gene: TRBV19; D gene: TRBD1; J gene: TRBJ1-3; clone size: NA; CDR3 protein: CASSRFGTAGNTIYF; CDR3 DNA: TGTGCCAGTAGTCGCTTCGGGACAGCAGGAAACACCATATATTTT
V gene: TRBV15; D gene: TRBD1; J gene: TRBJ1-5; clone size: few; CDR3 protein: CATSRVTGVAQPQHF; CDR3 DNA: TGTGCCACCAGCAGAGTTACAGGGGTGGCTCAGCCCCAGCATTTT
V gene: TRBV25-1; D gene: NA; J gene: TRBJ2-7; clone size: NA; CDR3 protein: CASSEFDEQYF; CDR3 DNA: TGTGCCAGCAGTGAATTCGACGAGCAGTACTTC
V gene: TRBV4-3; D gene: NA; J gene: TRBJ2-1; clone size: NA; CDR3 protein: CASSPQAGTSSYNEQFF; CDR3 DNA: TGCGCCAGCAGCCCCCAGGCCGGAACGAGCTCCTACAATGAGCAGTTCTTC
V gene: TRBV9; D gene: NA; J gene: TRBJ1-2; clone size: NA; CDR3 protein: CASSVGAGAYGYTF; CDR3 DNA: TGTGCCAGCAGCGTAGGCGCAGGGGCCTATGGCTACACCTTC
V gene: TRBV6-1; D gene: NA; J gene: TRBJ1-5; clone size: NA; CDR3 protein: CASSALPGEMGNQPQHF; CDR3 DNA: TGTGCCAGCAGTGCGCTACCAGGGGAAATGGGCAATCAGCCCCAGCATTTT